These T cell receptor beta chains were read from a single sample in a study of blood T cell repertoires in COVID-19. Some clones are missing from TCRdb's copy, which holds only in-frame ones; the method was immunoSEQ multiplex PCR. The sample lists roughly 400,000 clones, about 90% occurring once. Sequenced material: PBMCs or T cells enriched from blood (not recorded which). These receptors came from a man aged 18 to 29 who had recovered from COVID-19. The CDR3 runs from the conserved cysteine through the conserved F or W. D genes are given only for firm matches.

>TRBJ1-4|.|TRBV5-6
CASSGAGFREKLFF
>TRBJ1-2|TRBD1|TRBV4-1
CASSPRTGLGYGYTF
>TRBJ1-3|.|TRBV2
CASSEVDRGNTIYF
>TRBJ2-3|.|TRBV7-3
CASSRDNTDTQYF
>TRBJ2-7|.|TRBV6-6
CASSYSRGSDYEQYF
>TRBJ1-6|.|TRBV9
CASSVDRWSSPLHF
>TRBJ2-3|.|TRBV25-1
CASSESLTHTDTQYF
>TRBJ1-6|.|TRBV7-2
CASSLTENSPLHF
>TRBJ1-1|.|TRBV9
CASSIDSFTEAFF
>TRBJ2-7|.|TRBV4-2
CASSHPKGESVEQYF
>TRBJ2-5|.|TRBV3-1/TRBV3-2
CASRGGALETQYF
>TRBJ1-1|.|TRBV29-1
CSVTRMNTEAFF
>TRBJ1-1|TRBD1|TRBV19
CASSSGQTNTEAFF
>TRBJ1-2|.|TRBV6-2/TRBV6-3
CASSYSAVNYGYTF